Presented here are 16 T cell receptor beta chains from one specimen sequenced in a study of T-cell reconstitution after alpha-beta-depleted transplantation in children. Unique molecular identifiers tagged the TCRbeta library. TCRdb re-analysed the PCR reads in MiXCR, keeping a single row per CDR3 protein. The sample yields approximately 490,000 distinct CDR3 sequences, approximately 10% seen once. Source: PBMCs, taken before TCRalphabeta/CD19-depleted stem cell transplant. Receptors originate from a child between 2 and 9 years old with inherited bone marrow failure, due to receive a stem cell transplant.

J is TRBJ1-2 and V is TRBV11-2; D is uncertain. This CDR3 comprises 14 residues. Germline V lookup: CDR1 SGHAT, CDR2 FQNNGV. V lost 5 bases to trimming and J lost 2 bases, with 12 bases between them. CDR3: CASSPGLLNYGYTF. CDR3 nucleotide sequence: TGTGCCAGCAGCCCGGGGTTACTCAACTATGGCTACACCTTC.

This rearrangement joins TRBV19 to TRBJ2-3, with D unclear. The V end lost 0 bases, the J end lost 3 bases, and 7 bases lay between the germline ends. The CDR3 totals 14 residues. CDR1 and CDR2 from the germline V gene are LNHDA and SQIVND (reference sequence). CDR3 sequence: CASSIDPATDTQYF. CDR3 nucleotides: TGTGCCAGTAGTATAGATCCAGCTACAGATACGCAGTATTTT. Full variable domain (rest looked up from reference TRBV19 and TRBJ2-3): DGGITQSPKYLFRKEGQNVTLSCEQNLNHDAMYWYRQDPGQGLRLIYYSQIVNDFQKGDIAEGYSVSREKKESFPLTVTSAQKNPTAFYLCASSIDPATDTQYFGPGTRLTVL.

In its sample, this clonotype was seen many times. The chain carries TRBV6-1 and TRBJ2-3; 8 nucleotides align to TRBD2. This CDR3 is built from 15 residues. The germline V gene has CDR1 MNHNS and CDR2 SASEGT. V dropped 0 bases and J dropped 9; count of bases not matched to a gene: 8. CDR3 loop: CASSEALIAGHTQYF. In nucleotides, the CDR3 is TGTGCCAGCAGTGAAGCTCTCATAGCGGGACACACGCAGTATTTT.

This clonotype was seen more than once but under ten times. This sequence joins TRBV6-5 and TRBJ2-5, with no clear D. This CDR3 has 12 residues. V was shortened by 0 bases and J by 5 bases, with 4 bases between the two germline ends. From germline, CDR1 is MNHEY and CDR2 SVGAGI. CDR3 sequence: CASSYSYETQYF. CDR3 sequence (DNA): TGTGCCAGCAGTTACTCTTACGAGACCCAGTACTTC.

This clonotype has a count of ten or more. V usage is TRBV12-3 or TRBV12-4 and J usage is TRBJ2-7; 9 bases are a match to TRBD2. This CDR3 comprises 12 residues. With V trimmed by 7 bases and J by 9 bases, 7 bases remained unmatched. CDR3 DNA sequence: TGTGCCAGCACCCTAGCGGGAATGGGGCAGTACTTC. This sequence encodes CASTLAGMGQYF.

This clonotype showed up just once. Possible read error: a much larger clone is one base away. The chain combines TRBV7-2 with TRBJ2-7, with D perhaps TRBD1 (6 bases). The CDR3 runs 15 residues. Looked up from germline, CDR1 is SGHTA and CDR2 is FQGNSA. The germline V and J ends were trimmed by 6 bases and 2 bases, with 17 bases remaining between them. CDR3 residues: CASRCPGATTYEQYF. CDR3 DNA: TGTGCCAGCAGGTGTCCAGGGGCAACTACCTACGAGCAGTACTTC.

Comments on this clonotype: A read error is possible here, since a much larger clone lies one base away. No conserved phenylalanine or tryptophan is present at the end of the CDR3, so a read error is the likely explanation. The chain joins TRBV5-1 to TRBJ2-5; TRBD1 might be the D (6 bases). The CDR3 runs to 15 residues. V lost 0 bases, J lost 2 bases, and 11 bases lay in between. CDR1 is SGHRS and CDR2 is YFSETQ in the germline V gene. CDR3 sequence: CASSLAGTSQETQYS. The CDR3 DNA reads as TGCGCCAGCAGCTTGGCTGGGACAAGTCAAGAGACCCAGTACTCC.

This clonotype was seen repeatedly, ten times or more. This chain uses TRBV4-3 with TRBJ2-7, with D perhaps matching TRBD1 (6 bases). The CDR3 consists of 13 residues. V was pared by 5 bases and J by 4 bases, with 12 bases between. The germline V gene encodes CDR1 LGHNA and CDR2 YSLEER. CDR3 sequence: CASSELRGYEQYF. CDR3 in DNA: TGCGCCAGCAGCGAATTAAGGGGGTACGAGCAGTACTTC.

Many counts were recorded for this clonotype. V is TRBV20-1 and J is TRBJ2-2; possibly TRBD1 for D (7 bases). This CDR3 has 15 residues. CDR1 and CDR2 from the germline V gene are DFQATT and SNEGSKA (reference sequence). Trimming stripped 3 bases from V and 6 bases from J, with 17 bases between. CDR3 nucleotides: TGCAGTGCTAGGCCGACAGGGAGGAGGGCCGGGGAGCTGTTTTTT. Its protein product is CSARPTGRRAGELFF.

V usage is TRBV6-7 and J usage is TRBJ1-5; 7 bases match TRBD1. TRBV6-7 is treated as an ORF (open reading frame) with a function not yet certain. The CDR3 loop spans 15 amino acids. Trimming cost V 5 bases and J 5 bases; bases outside gene matches: 9. The CDR3, as DNA: TGTGCCAGCAGTAAAACTCGAACAGGGGATCAGCCCCAGCATTTT. Its protein is CASSKTRTGDQPQHF.

This clonotype was observed at least ten times. V gene TRBV9 combines with J gene TRBJ2-2; D might be TRBD1 (6 bases). CDR3 length: 16 amino acids. Germline V gene lookup returns CDR1 SGDLS and CDR2 YYNGEE. V shed 4 bases and J shed 0 bases, with 13 bases lying between them. The CDR3 region is CASSPRGTPNTGELFF. In DNA, the CDR3 is TGTGCCAGCAGCCCCCGTGGGACACCGAACACCGGGGAGCTGTTTTTT.

This clonotype was detected ten times or more. The chain couples TRBV5-4 to TRBJ1-1; 7 nucleotides line up with TRBD1. The CDR3 loop spans 15 amino acids. CDR1 is SGHNT, CDR2 YYREEE, per germline (reference sequence). V lost 4 bases, J lost 3 bases, and 9 bases stayed unmatched. The CDR3 DNA sequence: TGTGCCAGCAGCCCTCTAGAACAGGGGCACACTGAAGCTTTCTTT. The encoded protein is CASSPLEQGHTEAFF.

The chain couples TRBV20-1 to TRBJ2-4; TRBD2 agrees at 12 bases. V was clipped by 6 bases and J by 1 base; unmatched bases: 10. CDR1 is DFQATT and CDR2 is SNEGSKA in the germline V gene (reference sequence). CDR3 size: 17 residues. The CDR3 sequence is CSARTSGADRAKNIQYF. The CDR3 DNA follows: TGCAGTGCCAGGACTAGCGGGGCAGACCGGGCCAAAAACATTCAGTACTTC.

This clonotype occurred a few times. This chain connects TRBV18 to TRBJ1-6; D is ambiguous. Germline V CDR1 and CDR2: KGHSH, LQKENI. The CDR3 totals 15 residues. V gave up 2 bases and J gave up 9 bases, with 14 bases separating them. CDR3 protein: CASSPASGRSSPLHF. In DNA, the CDR3 is TGTGCCAGCTCACCAGCGTCCGGGAGGAGTTCACCCCTCCACTTT. Combining the CDR3 with reference TRBV18 and TRBJ1-6 gives the whole variable domain NAGVMQNPRHLVRRRGQEARLRCSPMKGHSHVYWYRQLPEEGLKFMVYLQKENIIDESGMPKERFSAEFPKEGPSILRIQQVVRGDSAAYFCASSPASGRSSPLHFGNGTRLTVT.

This clonotype was detected ten times or more. The chain employs TRBV5-1 and TRBJ1-1, with D possibly TRBD1 on 5 matching bases. Trimming pared 2 bases from V and 1 base from J, leaving 12 bases between. The CDR3 sequence is 15 residues long. The V gene's germline CDR1 is SGHRS and CDR2 YFSETQ. In DNA form, the CDR3 reads TGCGCCAGCAGCTTAGGACATCTAGGGAACACTGAAGCTTTCTTT. The encoded protein is CASSLGHLGNTEAFF.

This chain joins TRBV6-2 or TRBV6-3 and TRBJ2-2; D call uncertain. This CDR3 is 16 amino acids long. The germline CDR1 and CDR2 sequences are MNHEY and SVGEGT. V dropped 10 bases and J dropped 2 bases, with 20 bases sitting between them. The CDR3 protein is CATLKGPVINTGELFF. CDR3 bases: TGTGCCACCCTTAAGGGCCCAGTGATTAACACCGGGGAGCTGTTTTTT.